These T cell receptor beta chains were read from a single sample in a study. TCRdb reanalysed the 5' RACE reads using MiXCR and keeps one entry per CDR3 protein. The table has 53,000 or so distinct CDR3 sequences, approximately 25% seen once. Sequenced input: tumor-infiltrating naive CD4+ T cells sorted from the breast tumor. The receptor source for this set is a female donor with breast cancer. The CDR3 runs from the conserved cysteine through the conserved F or W. D genes are given only for firm matches. Clone sizes are given selectively: once, few, many, or a class where the clone is expanded.

D gene: TRBD1; J gene: TRBJ2-5; V gene: TRBV7-8; clone size: few; CDR3 protein: CASSAVPGQGETQYF; CDR3 DNA: TGTGCCAGCAGCGCCGTCCCCGGACAGGGGGAGACCCAGTACTTC
D gene: .; J gene: TRBJ2-7; V gene: TRBV7-8; clone size: .; CDR3 protein: CASSLAGLPYEQYF; CDR3 DNA: TGTGCCAGCAGCTTAGCGGGCCTACCCTACGAGCAGTACTTC
D gene: TRBD2; J gene: TRBJ2-7; V gene: TRBV27; clone size: .; CDR3 protein: CASSSVLAGVRSEQYF; CDR3 DNA: TGTGCCAGCAGTTCCGTATTAGCGGGAGTAAGAAGCGAGCAGTACTTC
D gene: .; J gene: TRBJ2-7; V gene: TRBV6-6; clone size: .; CDR3 protein: CASSDARSSYEQYF; CDR3 DNA: TGTGCCAGTAGTGACGCCAGGAGCTCCTACGAGCAGTACTTC
D gene: TRBD2; J gene: TRBJ2-1; V gene: TRBV7-9; clone size: many; CDR3 protein: CASSNTRTSPRPNEQFF; CDR3 DNA: TGTGCCAGCAGCAATACCCGGACTAGCCCACGGCCCAATGAGCAGTTCTTC
D gene: TRBD1; J gene: TRBJ1-1; V gene: TRBV5-1; clone size: .; CDR3 protein: CASRAGGVNTEAFF; CDR3 DNA: TGCGCCAGCAGGGCAGGGGGCGTGAACACTGAAGCTTTCTTT
D gene: TRBD1; J gene: TRBJ1-2; V gene: TRBV24-1; clone size: many; CDR3 protein: CATSDPGTVYGYTF; CDR3 DNA: TGTGCCACCAGTGACCCCGGGACAGTCTATGGCTACACCTTC
D gene: .; J gene: TRBJ1-2; V gene: TRBV20-1; clone size: few; CDR3 protein: CSARVNYGYTF; CDR3 DNA: TGCAGTGCTAGAGTTAACTATGGCTACACCTTC
D gene: .; J gene: TRBJ1-1; V gene: TRBV4-1; clone size: .; CDR3 protein: CASSRVAMNTEAFF; CDR3 DNA: TGCGCCAGCAGCCGGGTCGCCATGAACACTGAAGCTTTCTTT
D gene: .; J gene: TRBJ2-1; V gene: TRBV28; clone size: .; CDR3 protein: CASSSYREEFF; CDR3 DNA: TGTGCCAGCAGTTCGTACAGGGAAGAGTTCTTC
D gene: .; J gene: TRBJ2-3; V gene: TRBV7-2; clone size: many; CDR3 protein: CASSLAGRGRISDTQYF; CDR3 DNA: TGTGCCAGCAGCTTAGCTGGGCGGGGCCGGATCTCAGATACGCAGTATTTT
D gene: TRBD2; J gene: TRBJ2-1; V gene: TRBV11-2; clone size: .; CDR3 protein: CASSRGRSYNEQFF; CDR3 DNA: TGTGCCAGCAGCCGCGGGAGGTCCTACAATGAGCAGTTCTTC
D gene: .; J gene: TRBJ2-1; V gene: TRBV7-9; clone size: few; CDR3 protein: CASSRSSEQFF; CDR3 DNA: TGTGCCAGCAGCCGGAGCTCTGAGCAGTTCTTC
D gene: .; J gene: TRBJ2-1; V gene: TRBV18; clone size: .; CDR3 protein: CASSPYNEQFF; CDR3 DNA: TGTGCCAGCTCACCCTACAATGAGCAGTTCTTC
D gene: TRBD2; J gene: TRBJ2-7; V gene: TRBV27; clone size: .; CDR3 protein: CASSLGGTSIYEQYF; CDR3 DNA: TGTGCCAGCAGTTTAGGGGGGACTAGCATCTACGAGCAGTACTTC
D gene: TRBD1; J gene: TRBJ2-5; V gene: TRBV4-1; clone size: many; CDR3 protein: CASSPTGVRETQYF; CDR3 DNA: TGCGCCAGCAGCCCGACAGGGGTTCGTGAGACCCAGTACTTC
D gene: .; J gene: TRBJ2-1; V gene: TRBV18; clone size: .; CDR3 protein: CASSPPSRRDYNEQFF; CDR3 DNA: TGTGCCAGCTCACCACCGTCCCGGCGGGATTACAATGAGCAGTTCTTC
D gene: TRBD1; J gene: TRBJ1-6; V gene: TRBV12-3/TRBV12-4; clone size: .; CDR3 protein: CASSLGTGVSSPLHF; CDR3 DNA: TGTGCCAGCAGTTTGGGGACAGGGGTTAGTTCACCCCTCCACTTT
D gene: TRBD1; J gene: TRBJ1-1; V gene: TRBV28; clone size: .; CDR3 protein: CASRPGTGGTTEAFF; CDR3 DNA: TGTGCCAGCAGGCCCGGGACAGGGGGGACCACTGAAGCTTTCTTT
D gene: .; J gene: TRBJ2-3; V gene: TRBV20-1; clone size: few; CDR3 protein: CSAPLRDAQYF; CDR3 DNA: TGCAGTGCACCCCTAAGAGATGCGCAGTATTTT
D gene: .; J gene: TRBJ1-6; V gene: TRBV27; clone size: few; CDR3 protein: CASSPLRPTKNSPLHF; CDR3 DNA: TGTGCCAGCAGTCCACTCCGTCCCACCAAGAATTCACCCCTCCACTTT
D gene: .; J gene: TRBJ2-7; V gene: TRBV7-2; clone size: .; CDR3 protein: CASSYRTASYEQHF; CDR3 DNA: TGTGCCAGCAGCTACAGGACAGCCTCCTACGAGCAGCACTTC
D gene: .; J gene: TRBJ2-7; V gene: TRBV5-1; clone size: .; CDR3 protein: CASSSVDSVIHEQYF; CDR3 DNA: TGCGCCAGCAGCTCCGTGGACAGCGTGATCCACGAGCAGTACTTC
D gene: .; J gene: TRBJ1-2; V gene: TRBV6-2/TRBV6-3; clone size: once; CDR3 protein: CASSYSGRINYGYTF; CDR3 DNA: TGTGCCAGCAGTTACTCGGGAAGGATTAACTATGGCTACACCTTC
D gene: .; J gene: TRBJ1-2; V gene: TRBV5-1; clone size: few; CDR3 protein: CASSLSRGSGGYTF; CDR3 DNA: TGCGCCAGCAGCTTGAGTAGGGGTTCCGGTGGCTACACCTTC
D gene: .; J gene: TRBJ2-3; V gene: TRBV20-1; clone size: .; CDR3 protein: CSASPTYESTQYF; CDR3 DNA: TGCAGTGCTTCCCCGACCTACGAAAGTACGCAGTATTTT
D gene: .; J gene: TRBJ1-1; V gene: TRBV6-2/TRBV6-3; clone size: .; CDR3 protein: CTSSYNGATEAFF; CDR3 DNA: TGTACCAGCAGTTACAACGGGGCCACTGAAGCTTTCTTT
D gene: .; J gene: TRBJ1-1; V gene: TRBV2; clone size: .; CDR3 protein: CATSLVTEAFF; CDR3 DNA: TGTGCCACCAGTTTAGTAACTGAAGCTTTCTTT
D gene: .; J gene: TRBJ2-6; V gene: TRBV6-2/TRBV6-3; clone size: many; CDR3 protein: CASSPAASSGANVLTF; CDR3 DNA: TGTGCCAGCAGTCCGGCCGCCTCCTCTGGGGCCAACGTCCTGACTTTC
D gene: .; J gene: TRBJ1-1; V gene: TRBV6-5; clone size: many; CDR3 protein: CASSGGNTEAFF; CDR3 DNA: TGTGCCAGCAGCGGTGGAAACACTGAAGCTTTCTTT
D gene: .; J gene: TRBJ2-7; V gene: TRBV27; clone size: .; CDR3 protein: CASSSWGYEQDF; CDR3 DNA: TGTGCCAGCAGTTCATGGGGATACGAGCAGGACTTC
D gene: TRBD2; J gene: TRBJ2-7; V gene: TRBV5-1; clone size: few; CDR3 protein: CASSRVKAGAYEQYF; CDR3 DNA: TGCGCCAGCAGCCGGGTCAAGGCGGGGGCCTACGAGCAGTACTTC
D gene: .; J gene: TRBJ2-6; V gene: TRBV11-2; clone size: .; CDR3 protein: CASSLDQGGGANVLTF; CDR3 DNA: TGTGCCAGCAGCTTAGATCAGGGAGGCGGGGCCAACGTCCTGACTTTC
D gene: .; J gene: TRBJ1-2; V gene: TRBV5-1; clone size: .; CDR3 protein: CASSSGRIYGYTF; CDR3 DNA: TGCGCCAGCAGCTCGGGACGGATTTATGGCTACACCTTC
D gene: TRBD1; J gene: TRBJ1-4; V gene: TRBV7-8; clone size: few; CDR3 protein: CASSLRDSGKLFF; CDR3 DNA: TGTGCCAGCAGCTTACGGGACAGTGGCAAACTGTTTTTT
D gene: .; J gene: TRBJ2-4; V gene: TRBV5-1; clone size: .; CDR3 protein: CASTPQWDPAKNIQYF; CDR3 DNA: TGCGCCAGCACCCCCCAGTGGGACCCAGCCAAAAACATTCAGTACTTC